Below, one T cell receptor (beta chain) is given with its context. Its cognate antigen is unknown. The record originates from a study of monozygotic twins with cystic fibrosis. Regarding the study as a whole: The repertoire was suggested to be naive-dominated, clonality median roughly 0.0091. Monozygotic CF twins shared more identical nucleotide clonotypes than unrelated patients. Co-twins had the most similar V usage for 13 of 16 pairs, J for 8.

The CDR3 contains 15 residues. V lost 7 bases to trimming and J lost 4 bases; unmatched junction nucleotides: 12. Looked up from germline, CDR1 is SGHAT and CDR2 is FQNNGV. The table came from immunoSEQ multiplex PCR; TCRdb's copy has only in-frame clones and leaves some out. The sample includes 30,000 to 40,000 clones, over 60% of them seen just once. The chain is built from TRBV11-2 and TRBJ2-7, with TRBD2 matching over 8 bases. This TCR came from a girl under 18 with cystic fibrosis. The sequenced sample consisted of blood. CDR3 residues: CASNPRVAGRYEQYF. DNA of the CDR3: TGTGCCAGCAACCCCCGGGTAGCGGGAAGGTACGAGCAGTACTTC.